The source of this TCR beta chain is a study of identical twins. This clonotype was found a few times. Germline loops: CDR1 ENHRY, CDR2 SYGVKD. The CDR3 runs 15 residues. Each CDR3 protein gets one entry after TCRdb re-called the 5' RACE reads with MiXCR. The sample has roughly 1,500,000 distinct CDR3 sequences; 25% to 35% are singletons. Sequences were obtained from cord blood. The sequence was collected from a newborn girl in good health. V and J are TRBV10-3 and TRBJ2-4, with D unclear. The assigned J gene may be wrong: the sequence end matches TRBJ2-7 better. This CDR3 reads CAISESSILDYEQYF. The CDR3 bases are TGTGCCATCAGTGAGTCCTCGATCCTGGACTACGAGCAGTACTTC.